This note documents a single T cell receptor beta chain sequence. The data are from a study of blood T cell repertoires in COVID-19. CDR1 is SGHDT, CDR2 YYEEEE, per germline. The ends were cut back, 4 bases at V and 4 bases at J, with 20 bases in the middle. The CDR3 contains 16 residues. Per the study methods: Amplification from reference gene primers served as the basis for estimated nucleated cell counts. The protocol was immunoSEQ multiplex PCR, while the TCRdb copy is restricted to in-frame clones and leaves out a portion. V and J calls and clone size are given by that table; D and trimming were obtained from the DNA. Among about 370,000 clones, around 89% were seen once, and the ten largest hold about 3%.

The sample taken for sequencing was peripheral blood. This rearrangement joins TRBV5-6 to TRBJ1-2, with D uncertain. The sequence was collected from a woman in her twenties or thirties with COVID-19, enrolled during active disease. The CDR3 loop is CASSPGGSVHSYGYTF. DNA for the CDR3: TGTGCCAGCAGCCCGGGCGGGTCCGTCCACTCCTATGGCTACACCTTC. Full variable domain (missing parts from reference TRBV5-6 and TRBJ1-2): DAGVTQSPTHLIKTRGQQVTLRCSPKSGHDTVSWYQQALGQGPQFIFQYYEEEERQRGNFPDRFSGHQFPNYSSELNVNALLLGDSALYLCASSPGGSVHSYGYTFGSGTRLTVV.